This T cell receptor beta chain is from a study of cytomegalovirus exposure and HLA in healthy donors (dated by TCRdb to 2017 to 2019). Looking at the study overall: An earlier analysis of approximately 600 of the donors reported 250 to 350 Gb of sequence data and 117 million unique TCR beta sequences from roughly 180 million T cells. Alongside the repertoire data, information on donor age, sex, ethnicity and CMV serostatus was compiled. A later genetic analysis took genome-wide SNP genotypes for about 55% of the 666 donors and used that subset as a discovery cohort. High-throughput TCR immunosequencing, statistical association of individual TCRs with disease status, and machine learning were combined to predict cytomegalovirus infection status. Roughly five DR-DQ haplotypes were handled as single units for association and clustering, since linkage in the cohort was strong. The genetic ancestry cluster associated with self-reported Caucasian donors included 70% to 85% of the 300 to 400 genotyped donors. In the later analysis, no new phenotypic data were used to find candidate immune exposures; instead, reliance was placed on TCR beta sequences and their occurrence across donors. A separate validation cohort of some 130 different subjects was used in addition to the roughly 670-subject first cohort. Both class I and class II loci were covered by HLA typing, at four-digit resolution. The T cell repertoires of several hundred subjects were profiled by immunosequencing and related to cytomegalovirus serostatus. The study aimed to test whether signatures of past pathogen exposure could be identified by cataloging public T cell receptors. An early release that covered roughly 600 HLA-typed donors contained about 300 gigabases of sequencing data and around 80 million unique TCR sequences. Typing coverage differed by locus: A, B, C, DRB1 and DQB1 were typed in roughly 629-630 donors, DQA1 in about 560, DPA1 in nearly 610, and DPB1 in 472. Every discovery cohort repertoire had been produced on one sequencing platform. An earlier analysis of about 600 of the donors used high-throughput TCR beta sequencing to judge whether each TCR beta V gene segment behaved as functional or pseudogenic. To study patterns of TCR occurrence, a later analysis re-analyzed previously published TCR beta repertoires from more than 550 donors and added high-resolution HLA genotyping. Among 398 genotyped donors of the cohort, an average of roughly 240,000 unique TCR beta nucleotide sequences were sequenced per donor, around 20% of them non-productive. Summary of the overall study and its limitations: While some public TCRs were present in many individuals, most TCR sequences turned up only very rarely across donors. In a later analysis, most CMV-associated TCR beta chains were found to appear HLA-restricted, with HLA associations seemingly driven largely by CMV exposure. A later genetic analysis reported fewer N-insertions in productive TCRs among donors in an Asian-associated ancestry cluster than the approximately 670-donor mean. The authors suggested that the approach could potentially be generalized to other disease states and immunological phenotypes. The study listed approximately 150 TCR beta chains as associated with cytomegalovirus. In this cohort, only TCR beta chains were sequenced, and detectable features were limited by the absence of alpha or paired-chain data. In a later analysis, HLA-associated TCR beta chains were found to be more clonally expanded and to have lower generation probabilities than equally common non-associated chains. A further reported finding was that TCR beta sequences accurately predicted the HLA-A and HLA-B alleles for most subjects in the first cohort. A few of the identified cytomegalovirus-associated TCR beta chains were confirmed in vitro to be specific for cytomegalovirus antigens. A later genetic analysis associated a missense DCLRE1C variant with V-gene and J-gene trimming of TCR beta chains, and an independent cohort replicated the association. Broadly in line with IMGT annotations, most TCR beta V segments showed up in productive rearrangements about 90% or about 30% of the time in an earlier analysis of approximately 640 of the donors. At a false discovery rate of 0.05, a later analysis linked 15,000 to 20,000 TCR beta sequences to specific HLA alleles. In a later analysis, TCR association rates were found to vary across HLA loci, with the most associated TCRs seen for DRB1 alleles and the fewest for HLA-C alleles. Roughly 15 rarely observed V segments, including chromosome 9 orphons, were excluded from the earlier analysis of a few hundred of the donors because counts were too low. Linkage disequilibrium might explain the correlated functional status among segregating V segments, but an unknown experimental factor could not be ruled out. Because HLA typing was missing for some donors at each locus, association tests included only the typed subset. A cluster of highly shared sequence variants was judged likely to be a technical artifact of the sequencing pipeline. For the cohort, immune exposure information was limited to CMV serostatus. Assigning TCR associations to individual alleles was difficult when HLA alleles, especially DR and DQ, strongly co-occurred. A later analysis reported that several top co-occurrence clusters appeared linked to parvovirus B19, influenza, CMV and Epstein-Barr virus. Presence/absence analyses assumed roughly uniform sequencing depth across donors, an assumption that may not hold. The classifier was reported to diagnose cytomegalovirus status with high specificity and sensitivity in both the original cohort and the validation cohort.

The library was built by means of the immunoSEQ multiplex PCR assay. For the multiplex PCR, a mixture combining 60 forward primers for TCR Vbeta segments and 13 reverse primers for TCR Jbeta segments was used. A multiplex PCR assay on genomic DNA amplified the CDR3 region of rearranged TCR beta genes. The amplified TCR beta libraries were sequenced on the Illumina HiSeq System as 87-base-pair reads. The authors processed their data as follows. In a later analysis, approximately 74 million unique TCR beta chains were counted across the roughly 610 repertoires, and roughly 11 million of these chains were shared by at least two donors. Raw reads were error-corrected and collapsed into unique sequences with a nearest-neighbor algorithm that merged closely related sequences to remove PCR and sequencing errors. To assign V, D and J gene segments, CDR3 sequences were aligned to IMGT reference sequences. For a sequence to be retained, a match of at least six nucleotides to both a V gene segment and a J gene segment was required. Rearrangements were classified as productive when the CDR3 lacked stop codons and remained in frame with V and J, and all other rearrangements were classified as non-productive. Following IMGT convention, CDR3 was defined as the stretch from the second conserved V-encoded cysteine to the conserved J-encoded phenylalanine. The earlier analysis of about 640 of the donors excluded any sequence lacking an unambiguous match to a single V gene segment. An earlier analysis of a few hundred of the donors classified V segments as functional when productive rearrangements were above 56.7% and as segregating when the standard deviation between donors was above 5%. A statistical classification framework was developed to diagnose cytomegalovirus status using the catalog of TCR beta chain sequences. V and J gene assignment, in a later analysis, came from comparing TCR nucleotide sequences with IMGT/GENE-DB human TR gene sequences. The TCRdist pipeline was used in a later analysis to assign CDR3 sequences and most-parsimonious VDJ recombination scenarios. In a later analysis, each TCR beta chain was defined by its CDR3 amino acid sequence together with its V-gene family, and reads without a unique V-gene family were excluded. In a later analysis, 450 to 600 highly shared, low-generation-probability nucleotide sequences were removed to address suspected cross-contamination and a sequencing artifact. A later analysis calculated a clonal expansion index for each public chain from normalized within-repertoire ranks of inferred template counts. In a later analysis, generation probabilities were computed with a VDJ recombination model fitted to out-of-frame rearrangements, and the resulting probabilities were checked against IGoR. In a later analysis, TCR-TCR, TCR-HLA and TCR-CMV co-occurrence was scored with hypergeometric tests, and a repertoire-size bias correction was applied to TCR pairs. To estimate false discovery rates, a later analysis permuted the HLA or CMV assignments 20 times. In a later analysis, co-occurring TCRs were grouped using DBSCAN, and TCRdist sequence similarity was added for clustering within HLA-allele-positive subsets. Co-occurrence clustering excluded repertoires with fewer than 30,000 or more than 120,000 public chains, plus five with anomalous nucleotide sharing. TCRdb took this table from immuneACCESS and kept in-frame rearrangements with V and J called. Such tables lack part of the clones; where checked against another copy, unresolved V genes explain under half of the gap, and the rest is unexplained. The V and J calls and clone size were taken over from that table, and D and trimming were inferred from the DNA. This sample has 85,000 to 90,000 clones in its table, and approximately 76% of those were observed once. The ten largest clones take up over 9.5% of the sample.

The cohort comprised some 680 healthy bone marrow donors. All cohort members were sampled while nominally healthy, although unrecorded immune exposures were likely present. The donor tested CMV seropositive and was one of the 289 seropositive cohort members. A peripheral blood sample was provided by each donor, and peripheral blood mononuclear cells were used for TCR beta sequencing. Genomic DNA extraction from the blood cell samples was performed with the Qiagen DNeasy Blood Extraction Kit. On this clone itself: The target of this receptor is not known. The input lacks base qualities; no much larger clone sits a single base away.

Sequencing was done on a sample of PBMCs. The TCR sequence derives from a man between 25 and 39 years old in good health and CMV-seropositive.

The DNA sequence is as follows: TGCGCCAGCAGCCAATTCCCTAGCGGCAGCACCGGGGAGCTGTTTTTT. It specifies CASSQFPSGSTGELFF. The chain joins TRBV4-1 to TRBJ2-2; 7 central nucleotides agree with TRBD2. The CDR3 numbers 16 residues from cysteine through phenylalanine. Only CDR3 DNA is held: 48 bases, read in frame from base 1. As encoded in the germline V gene, CDR1 is MGHRA while CDR2 is YSYEKL. Relative to germline, V is missing 2 bases and J is missing 4 bases, with 7 bases of the junction outside any gene match.